These 15 T cell receptor beta chains came from one sample sequenced in a study of T cell responses to AZD1222 COVID-19 vaccine. Method: immunoSEQ multiplex PCR; TCRdb's copy keeps in-frame clones and lacks some. The sample holds around 140,000 clones, just over 90% seen once. The material was peripheral blood, obtained 28 days after the second AZD1222 dose. These receptors all stem from an adult who received the AZD1222 COVID-19 vaccine.

V and J are TRBV5-8 and TRBJ1-2, with D unresolved. The CDR3 is 14 residues long. V lost 0 bases, J lost 4 bases, and 10 bases lay in between. CDR1 is SGHTS and CDR2 is YDEGEE in the germline V gene. CDR3 sequence: CASSLVQQRYGYTF. The CDR3 bases are TGTGCCAGCAGCTTGGTACAGCAACGCTATGGCTACACCTTC.

There are a few counts of this clone. The chain links TRBV15 to TRBJ1-4, with 7 positions matching TRBD1. With V trimmed by 2 bases and J by 0 bases, 3 bases remained unmatched. CDR3 length: 16 amino acids. Germline assignment: CDR1 LNHNV and CDR2 YYDKDF (reference sequence). The CDR3 sequence is CATSRTTGATNEKLFF. DNA for the CDR3: TGTGCCACCAGCAGAACCACAGGGGCAACTAATGAAAAACTGTTTTTT.

This chain uses TRBV3-1 (or the pseudogene TRBV3-2) with TRBJ1-2, with D unresolved. Trimming removed 2 bases from V and 6 bases from J, with 7 bases in between. This CDR3 has 12 residues. CDR1 is LGHDT and CDR2 is YNNKEL in the germline V gene (reference sequence). The DNA of the CDR3 is TGTGCCAGCAGCCAAAAGGTCCATGGCTACACCTTC. Its protein product is CASSQKVHGYTF.

This chain joins TRBV6-5 and TRBJ2-7, with 8 bases aligning to TRBD2. Germline-derived CDR1 and CDR2 are MNHEY and SVGAGI. The CDR3 covers 14 residues. J lost 7 bases, V lost 4 bases, and 9 bases had no gene match. The CDR3 here is CASSFSGLAVEQYF. CDR3 bases: TGTGCCAGCAGTTTCTCCGGACTAGCTGTTGAGCAGTACTTC.

The chain is built from TRBV28 and TRBJ1-1; 9 nucleotides line up with TRBD1. The length of the CDR3 is 12 residues. V trimming: 9 bases; J trimming: 4 bases; junction bases outside the gene matches: 3. Germline CDR1 and CDR2: MDHEN and SYDVKM. The CDR3 DNA sequence: TGTGCCAGTACGACAGGGGGCACTGAAGCTTTCTTT. It specifies CASTTGGTEAFF.

The CDR3, as DNA: TGTGCCTGGACCCCATCGGGAGGTGGCATCTATGGCTACACCTTC. This gives the protein CAWTPSGGGIYGYTF. The chain uses TRBV30 and TRBJ1-2, with D hard to call. Germline values: CDR1 GTSNPN, CDR2 SVGIG (reference sequence). V was pared by 4 bases and J by 4 bases, with 19 bases between. The CDR3 has 15 residues.

The rearrangement uses TRBV5-6 and TRBJ1-1; 7 nucleotides align to TRBD1. V was clipped by 6 bases and J by 0 bases; unmatched bases: 14. Germline CDR1 SGHDT, CDR2 YYEEEE. The CDR3 is 17 residues long. The DNA for the CDR3 is TGTGCCAGCAACAACGACGACAGACAGGGTATGAACACTGAAGCTTTCTTT. It yields the protein CASNNDDRQGMNTEAFF.

The chain links TRBV5-1 to TRBJ2-1; 8 nucleotides line up with TRBD2. The CDR3 runs to 16 residues. CDR1 and CDR2 (germline): SGHRS, YFSETQ. V lost 2 bases and J lost 4; bases outside the gene matches: 8. CDR3 in DNA: TGCGCCAGCAGCTTAATACCGGGACTAGAATACAATGAGCAGTTCTTC. Amino acid sequence: CASSLIPGLEYNEQFF. The whole variable domain, filled in from reference TRBV5-1 and TRBJ2-1, reads KAGVTQTPRYLIKTRGQQVTLSCSPISGHRSVSWYQQTPGQGLQFLFEYFSETQRNKGNFPGRFSGRQFSNSRSEMNVSTLELGDSALYLCASSLIPGLEYNEQFFGPGTRLTVL.

V usage is TRBV14 and J usage is TRBJ2-4; unclear D gene. This CDR3 contains 13 residues. The V and J ends lost 1 base and 6 bases respectively, with 7 bases between them. Germline lookup yields CDR1 SGHDN and CDR2 FVKESK. The CDR3 sequence is CASSQGLGNIQYF. The CDR3 nucleotides are TGTGCCAGCAGCCAAGGGTTGGGAAACATTCAGTACTTC.

This rearrangement joins TRBV7-9 to TRBJ2-3; 9 bases are shared with TRBD2. Germline V lookup: CDR1 SEHNR, CDR2 FQNEAQ (reference sequence). The V segment lost 10 bases and the J segment 5 bases; nucleotides outside the gene matches: 10. This CDR3 is built from 14 residues. CDR3 sequence reads: CAIPVAGGLDTQYF. In DNA, the CDR3 is TGTGCCATTCCCGTGGCGGGAGGGTTAGATACGCAGTATTTT.

The V call is TRBV2, the J call TRBJ1-2, with 9 bases matching TRBD1. The CDR3 contains 13 residues. The V and J ends lost 6 bases and 7 bases, in that order; junction bases with no gene match: 6. CDR1 and CDR2 from the germline V gene are SNHLY and FYNNEI. CDR3 residues: CASRGGQGIGYTF. In DNA form, the CDR3 reads TGTGCCAGCAGGGGGGGACAGGGCATTGGCTACACCTTC. The entire variable domain, with the rest obtained from reference TRBV2 and TRBJ1-2, is as follows: EPEVTQTPSHQVTQMGQEVILRCVPISNHLYFYWYRQILGQKVEFLVSFYNNEISEKSEIFDDQFSVERPDGSNFTLKIRSTKLEDSAMYFCASRGGQGIGYTFGSGTRLTVV.

The rearrangement joins TRBV5-5 to TRBJ1-1; D is ambiguous. Germline V lookup: CDR1 SGHKS, CDR2 YYEKEE (reference sequence). There are 14 residues in the CDR3. Trimming pared 4 bases from V and 0 bases from J, leaving 10 bases between. DNA of the CDR3: TGTGCCAGCAGCCCAAGGACGATGAACACTGAAGCTTTCTTT. Amino acids: CASSPRTMNTEAFF.

This clone turned up a few times. This chain joins TRBV5-1 and TRBJ2-7; 9 positions match TRBD1. V was clipped by 0 bases and J by 1 base; unmatched bases: 5. The CDR3 extends over 16 amino acids. The germline V gene has CDR1 SGHRS and CDR2 YFSETQ. CDR3 region: CASSLGTGQGSYEQYF. The DNA for the CDR3 is TGCGCCAGCAGCTTGGGAACGGGACAGGGATCCTACGAGCAGTACTTC. The entire variable domain, with the rest obtained from reference TRBV5-1 and TRBJ2-7, is as follows: KAGVTQTPRYLIKTRGQQVTLSCSPISGHRSVSWYQQTPGQGLQFLFEYFSETQRNKGNFPGRFSGRQFSNSRSEMNVSTLELGDSALYLCASSLGTGQGSYEQYFGPGTRLTVT.

There are a few counts of this clone. CDR3 amino acids: CASSLLVNTEAFF. The CDR3 DNA follows: TGTGCCAGCAGCTTATTAGTGAACACTGAAGCTTTCTTT. The chain carries TRBV7-2 and TRBJ1-1; no firm D call. The CDR3 sequence is 13 residues long. Trimming removed 2 bases at V and 0 bases at J, with 4 bases between. CDR1 and CDR2 (germline): SGHTA, FQGNSA.

The chain links TRBV19 to TRBJ2-5; 7 nucleotides line up with TRBD1. Germline lookup yields CDR1 LNHDA and CDR2 SQIVND (reference sequence). V lost 6 bases and J lost 2; bases outside the gene matches: 3. CDR3 size: 13 residues. This CDR3 reads CASRTGNQETQYF. CDR3 in DNA: TGTGCCAGTAGGACAGGGAATCAAGAGACCCAGTACTTC.